These 17 T cell receptor beta chains share one sample of origin, sequenced in a study of blood T cell repertoires in COVID-19. Repertoires were generated with immunoSEQ multiplex PCR, while TCRdb's copy carries only in-frame clones and drops some. The sample records about 99,000 clones, around 90% being singletons. Input material: peripheral blood. The receptors originated from a woman at least 80 years old in a cohort sampled during active COVID-19.

The chain employs TRBV6-5 and TRBJ1-2, with 7 bases fitting TRBD1. The CDR3 has 14 amino acids. The V gene's germline CDR1 is MNHEY and CDR2 SVGAGI. After removal of 0 bases from V and 5 bases from J, the junction contained 3 bases not matched to a gene. The CDR3 region is CASSYSDRAYGYTF. The CDR3 DNA reads as TGTGCCAGCAGTTACTCAGACAGGGCTTATGGCTACACCTTC.

V gene TRBV28 combines with J gene TRBJ1-4; 9 positions agree with TRBD1. CDR3 size: 14 residues. Germline V gene sequence: CDR1 MDHEN, CDR2 SYDVKM. The V gene end was trimmed by 6 bases and the J gene end by 8 bases; junction bases not matched to a gene: 7. DNA of the CDR3: TGTGCCAGCAGGGGACAGGGAGAACGGGAAAAACTGTTTTTT. This gives the protein CASRGQGEREKLFF.

This clone has a single count. This chain connects TRBV7-2 to TRBJ2-7, with 9 bases lining up with TRBD2. This CDR3 spans 14 amino acids. J lost 7 bases, V lost 8 bases, and 12 bases had no gene match. Germline lookup yields CDR1 SGHTA and CDR2 FQGNSA. CDR3 in DNA: TGTGCCAGCGGAGCGGGAGGAGGGGTTGGGGAGCAGTACTTC. Residues: CASGAGGGVGEQYF.

V and J are TRBV2 and TRBJ2-5, with 10 nucleotides matching TRBD2. The CDR3 runs to 16 residues. After removal of 6 bases from V and 5 bases from J, the junction contained 12 bases not matched to a gene. Germline CDR1 and CDR2: SNHLY and FYNNEI. DNA for the CDR3: TGTGCCAGCAGCACTAGCGGGGCAACCTCGAGGGAGACCCAGTACTTC. As protein: CASSTSGATSRETQYF.

The chain has TRBV11-2 and TRBJ2-3; D gene uncertain. Germline assignment: CDR1 SGHAT and CDR2 FQNNGV. Trimming stripped 5 bases from V and 2 bases from J, with 14 bases between. The CDR3 covers 15 residues. This CDR3 reads CASSPRRQPTDTQYF. DNA of the CDR3: TGTGCCAGCAGCCCTAGGCGGCAGCCCACAGATACGCAGTATTTT.

The chain uses TRBV6-5 and TRBJ2-7; TRBD2 aligns across 11 bases. Germline values: CDR1 MNHEY, CDR2 SVGAGI. Trimming removed 4 bases from V and 4 bases from J; junction bases left unmatched: 9. The CDR3 loop spans 16 amino acids. CDR3 sequence (DNA): TGTGCCAGCAGTTCCCTTAGCGGGGGGGACTGGTACGAGCAGTACTTC. Encoded protein: CASSSLSGGDWYEQYF.

The chain employs TRBV27 and TRBJ2-7; TRBD1 matches 9 bases. The length of the CDR3 is 15 residues. Germline lookup yields CDR1 MNHEY and CDR2 SMNVEV (reference sequence). The junction had 4 bases not matched to a gene; V was cut back by 1 base and J by 3 bases. The CDR3 is CASSLFWDRDYEQYF. The CDR3 coding sequence is TGTGCCAGCAGTTTATTTTGGGACAGGGACTACGAGCAGTACTTC.

The rearrangement uses TRBV28 and TRBJ2-1, with 10 bases that match TRBD2. The CDR3 consists of 15 residues. The V gene's germline CDR1 is MDHEN and CDR2 SYDVKM. The J segment lost 6 bases and the V segment lost 5 bases, leaving 7 bases of the junction unmatched. CDR3 nucleotides: TGTGCCAGCAGTCAAGGCGCTAGCGGGAGCAATGAGCAGTTCTTC. The encoded protein is CASSQGASGSNEQFF.

J is TRBJ1-6 and V is TRBV27, with 9 nucleotides matching TRBD1. The J segment lost 9 bases and the V segment lost 2 bases, leaving 8 bases of the junction unmatched. Germline V gene sequence: CDR1 MNHEY, CDR2 SMNVEV (reference sequence). The CDR3 spans 16 residues. CDR3 region: CASSLLGDRDGSPLHF. DNA of the CDR3: TGTGCCAGCAGTTTACTAGGGGACAGGGACGGTTCACCCCTCCACTTT.

The chain recombines TRBV5-5 with TRBJ2-5; 13 bases match TRBD2. V lost 4 bases and J lost 5; bases outside the gene matches: 8. The CDR3 loop spans 16 amino acids. Germline CDR1 is SGHKS and CDR2 is YYEKEE (reference sequence). CDR3 sequence: CASSPGLAGDAETQYF. The CDR3 nucleotides read TGTGCCAGCAGCCCCGGACTAGCGGGAGATGCGGAGACCCAGTACTTC.

V usage is TRBV5-1 and J usage is TRBJ1-3; D not resolved. The V end lost 4 bases, the J end lost 4 bases, and 12 bases lay between the germline ends. The CDR3 extends over 14 amino acids. Per the germline V gene, CDR1 is SGHRS and CDR2 is YFSETQ. CDR3 nucleotide sequence: TGCGCCAGCAGCCTGGGCGCAGGAGGAAACACCATATATTTT. This translates into CASSLGAGGNTIYF.

The CDR3 is CASSQAMGGPDTQYF. The CDR3 DNA reads as TGTGCCAGCAGCCAAGCCATGGGGGGGCCAGATACGCAGTATTTT. The chain couples TRBV3-1 (or the pseudogene TRBV3-2) to TRBJ2-3; weak D call: TRBD2 (7 bases). The V gene lost 1 base and the J gene lost 4 bases, with 12 bases spanning the gap. Germline V gene data show CDR1 as LGHDT and CDR2 as YNNKEL (reference sequence). CDR3 size: 15 residues.

This clone was seen a handful of times. The chain has TRBV7-8 and TRBJ2-3; 9 positions agree with TRBD1. The CDR3 is made up of 16 amino acids. Germline trimming cut 1 base from V and 6 bases from J; bases unmatched to any gene: 8. In germline, CDR1 is SGHVS, CDR2 FQNEAQ. The CDR3 is CASSLGGTGPFDTQYF. CDR3 bases: TGTGCCAGCAGCTTAGGGGGGACAGGGCCCTTTGATACGCAGTATTTT.

The CDR3 nucleotides are TGCGCCAGCAGCTTCAGCGGGAGTTTGACAGATACGCAGTATTTT. Amino acids: CASSFSGSLTDTQYF. This chain links TRBV5-1 with TRBJ2-3, with TRBD2 matching over 8 bases. Looked up from germline, CDR1 is SGHRS and CDR2 is YFSETQ. The V gene end was trimmed by 2 bases and the J gene end by 3 bases; junction bases not matched to a gene: 5. This CDR3 is built from 15 residues.

The chain joins TRBV7-9 to TRBJ2-2; D remains unclear. The V end lost 5 bases, the J end lost 5 bases, and 9 bases lay between the germline ends. This CDR3 contains 13 residues. Germline loops: CDR1 SEHNR, CDR2 FQNEAQ (reference sequence). The CDR3 here is CASSPQSTGELFF. Here the CDR3 DNA reads TGTGCCAGCAGCCCACAAAGTACCGGGGAGCTGTTTTTT.

The V call is TRBV5-1, the J call TRBJ2-1, with 7 bases fitting TRBD1. With V trimmed by 3 bases and J by 4 bases, 4 bases remained unmatched. The CDR3 consists of 14 residues. Per the germline V gene, CDR1 is SGHRS and CDR2 is YFSETQ. The CDR3 coding sequence is TGCGCCAGCAGCTCTGGGACAGAATACAATGAGCAGTTCTTC. Protein: CASSSGTEYNEQFF.

V usage is TRBV10-2 and J usage is TRBJ2-1, with 7 bases fitting TRBD1. CDR3 length equals 15 residues. Germline CDR1 WSHSY, CDR2 SAAADI. The V gene end was trimmed by 1 base and the J gene end by 9 bases; junction bases not matched to a gene: 9. CDR3 sequence: CASSEFGTATIEQFF. The CDR3, as DNA: TGCGCCAGCAGTGAGTTTGGGACAGCGACGATTGAGCAGTTCTTC.